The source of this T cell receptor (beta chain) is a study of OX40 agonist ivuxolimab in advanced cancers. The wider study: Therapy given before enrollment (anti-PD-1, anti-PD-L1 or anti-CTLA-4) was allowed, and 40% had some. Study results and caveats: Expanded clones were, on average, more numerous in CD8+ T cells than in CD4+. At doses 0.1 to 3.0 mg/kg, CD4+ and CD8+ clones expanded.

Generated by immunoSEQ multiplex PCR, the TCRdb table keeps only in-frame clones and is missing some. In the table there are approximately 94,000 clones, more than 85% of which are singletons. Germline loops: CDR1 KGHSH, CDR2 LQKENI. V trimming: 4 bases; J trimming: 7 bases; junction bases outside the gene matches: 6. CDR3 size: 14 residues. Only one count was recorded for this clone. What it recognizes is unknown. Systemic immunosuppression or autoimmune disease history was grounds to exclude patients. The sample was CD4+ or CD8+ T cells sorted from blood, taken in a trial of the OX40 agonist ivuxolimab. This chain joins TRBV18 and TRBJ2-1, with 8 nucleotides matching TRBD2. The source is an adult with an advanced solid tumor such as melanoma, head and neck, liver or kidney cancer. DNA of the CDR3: TGTGCCAGCTCACAGGCGACTAGCGATAATGAGCAGTTCTTC. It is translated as CASSQATSDNEQFF.